This T cell receptor (beta chain) was recovered during a study of T cells after yellow fever vaccination. Study as a whole: SMART-Seq v4 Ultra Low Input prepared the low-cell-number fractions.

With 6 bases clipped from V and 7 bases from J, the junction kept 5 bases outside the gene matches. The CDR3 totals 12 residues. Germline V CDR1 and CDR2: MDHEN, SYDVKM. In its sample, this clonotype was seen many times. The antigen is not known. By 5'RACE template switching, TCR cDNA was produced, with a universal primer site and UMIs added in the process. MiXCR, applied by TCRdb to the 5' RACE reads, yields one record per CDR3 protein. The sample includes tens of thousands of distinct CDR3 sequences, 5% to 6.5% of them seen just once. Study-wide results and limits: Post-booster reappearance was seen for most primary-vaccination clones (about 96% CD4, 85% to 90% CD8).

The sequence was obtained from a man between 18 and 35 years old who received the YFV17D yellow fever vaccine. The sequences come from CD4+ T cells sorted from PBMCs, collected approximately 15 days after the first yellow fever vaccination. This chain uses TRBV28 with TRBJ1-1; 7 nucleotides match TRBD1. The DNA of the CDR3 is TGTGCCAGCAGCAAGGACAGGTTTGAAGCTTTCTTT. This sequence encodes CASSKDRFEAFF.